This is a list of T cell receptor beta chains from one sample in a study of blood T cell repertoires in COVID-19. Some clones are missing from TCRdb's copy, which holds only in-frame ones; the method was immunoSEQ multiplex PCR. This table holds 43,000 or so clones, over 75% found once. Sequences were obtained from peripheral blood. Every receptor here comes from a woman between 55 and 75 years old with acute or convalescent COVID-19. Both conserved end residues are part of each CDR3. Each record gives: J gene, clone size, V gene, D gene, CDR3 protein, CDR3 DNA. A D gene is named only where the DNA matches it firmly. Part of the rows lack a size; the others show once, few, many or a class for expanded clones.

J: TRBJ2-2
size: -
V: TRBV2
D: -
CDR3: CASSASRTNTGELFF
DNA: TGTGCCAGCAGTGCCTCGCGAACGAACACCGGGGAGCTGTTTTTT

J: TRBJ2-1
size: -
V: TRBV15
D: -
CDR3: CATSRGLDHNEQFF
DNA: TGTGCCACCAGCAGAGGCCTAGACCACAATGAGCAGTTCTTC

J: TRBJ2-1
size: -
V: TRBV5-6
D: TRBD1
CDR3: CASSMRQGVANEQFF
DNA: TGTGCCAGCAGCATGAGACAGGGGGTTGCCAATGAGCAGTTCTTC

J: TRBJ2-6
size: -
V: TRBV4-1
D: TRBD1
CDR3: CASSPSPGQGTSGANVLTF
DNA: TGCGCCAGCAGCCCATCCCCGGGACAGGGGACCTCTGGGGCCAACGTCCTGACTTTC

J: TRBJ1-1
size: few
V: TRBV2
D: -
CDR3: CASSGITSTEAFF
DNA: TGTGCCAGCAGTGGTATAACGAGCACTGAAGCTTTCTTT

J: TRBJ1-5
size: -
V: TRBV7-2
D: -
CDR3: CASSPDSSSNQPQHF
DNA: TGTGCCAGCAGCCCGGACAGCAGTTCAAATCAGCCCCAGCATTTT

J: TRBJ2-1
size: -
V: TRBV10-3
D: -
CDR3: CAISDEDNEQFF
DNA: TGTGCCATCAGTGACGAGGACAATGAGCAGTTCTTC

J: TRBJ2-1
size: -
V: TRBV7-8
D: TRBD2
CDR3: CASSLESGLAYNEQFF
DNA: TGTGCCAGCAGCTTAGAGTCTGGACTAGCCTACAATGAGCAGTTCTTC

J: TRBJ2-5
size: -
V: TRBV5-4
D: -
CDR3: CASSLELQETQYF
DNA: TGTGCCAGCAGCTTGGAACTTCAAGAGACCCAGTACTTC

J: TRBJ2-1
size: -
V: TRBV29-1
D: TRBD2
CDR3: CSAPRAAGGPNEQFF
DNA: TGCAGCGCCCCCCGGGCAGCGGGGGGGCCCAATGAGCAGTTCTTC

J: TRBJ2-7
size: -
V: TRBV2
D: -
CDR3: CASSARTRTYEQYF
DNA: TGTGCCAGCAGCGCTAGGACACGAACCTACGAGCAGTACTTC